This paragraph covers one T cell receptor beta chain sequence. Its antigen is not identified. 5'RACE primed at constant segments yielded TCR alpha and TCR beta cDNA libraries bearing sample barcodes and UMIs. MiXCR was run by TCRdb on the 5' RACE reads, yielding one entry per CDR3 protein. Of about 340,000 distinct CDR3 sequences in the sample, 10% to 15% were seen once. The data were taken from a study of T-cell memory formation after mild COVID-19. Across the whole study: In these data, TCR clusters were largely donor specific. Points from the study as a whole: Day 15 to 85 contracting clones showed balanced CD4/CD8; day 15 to 37 expanders favored CD4+. Of the contracting clones, CD4+ ones lay mainly in CM and EM, and CD8+ ones in EMRA.

CDR1 is SQVTM, CDR2 ANQGSEA, per germline. V was trimmed by 3 bases and J by 6 bases, leaving 15 bases between them. The CDR3 spans 13 residues. This sequence joins TRBV29-1 and TRBJ2-7, with a possible D match to TRBD2 (5 bases). The origin of this receptor is a man between 18 and 35 years old who had mild COVID-19 (a few samples of this study predate the infection). Cell type and time point are not known. The sample was PBMCs or a T cell subset sorted from them (not recorded which). CDR3 sequence (DNA): TGCAGCGTTGACGACCGGGGTGAAGGCGAGCAGTACTTC. Translation gives CSVDDRGEGEQYF.